These 3 T cell receptor beta chains share one sample of origin, sequenced in a study of blood T cell repertoires in COVID-19. Data came from immunoSEQ multiplex PCR; TCRdb stores just in-frame clones and leaves some out. The sample holds over 300,000 clones, roughly 85% seen once. The sequenced sample was peripheral blood. The receptor set was obtained from a human donor in a cohort sampled during active COVID-19.

This clone was seen a few times. This chain joins TRBV19 and TRBJ1-4, with D possibly TRBD1 on 5 matching bases. Germline V CDR1 and CDR2: LNHDA, SQIVND (reference sequence). The CDR3 loop spans 14 amino acids. V dropped 5 bases and J dropped 7 bases, with 14 bases sitting between them. The CDR3 loop is CASSPSWGREKLFF. The CDR3 nucleotides read TGTGCCAGTAGTCCCTCCTGGGGCCGTGAAAAACTGTTTTTT.

CDR3 region: CASRDNRARGYTF. CDR3 nucleotides: TGTGCCAGTAGGGACAACAGGGCACGGGGCTACACCTTC. The V and J genes are TRBV19 and TRBJ1-2; TRBD1 is a possible D gene (6 bases). Deletions cut 6 bases from V and 8 bases from J, with 16 bases between. Germline assignment: CDR1 LNHDA and CDR2 SQIVND (reference sequence). This CDR3 has 13 residues. The variable domain in full, with the rest retrieved from reference TRBV19 and TRBJ1-2, is DGGITQSPKYLFRKEGQNVTLSCEQNLNHDAMYWYRQDPGQGLRLIYYSQIVNDFQKGDIAEGYSVSREKKESFPLTVTSAQKNPTAFYLCASRDNRARGYTFGSGTRLTVV.

The V call is TRBV7-9, the J call TRBJ2-3; maybe TRBD1 (5 bases). In germline, CDR1 is SEHNR, CDR2 FQNEAQ (reference sequence). The CDR3 is 15 residues long. Trimming cost V 8 bases and J 0 bases, with 15 bases left between them. In DNA form, the CDR3 reads TGTGCCAGCTTTAAGGGGCAGCGAAGCACAGATACGCAGTATTTT. It yields the protein CASFKGQRSTDTQYF.